These 27 T cell receptor beta chains share one sample of origin, sequenced in a study of blood T cells in healthy people across ages. A second about 6 to 12 cycle PCR used barcoded and J-beta primers. TCRdb itself ran the 5' RACE reads through MiXCR, one entry per CDR3 protein. This table holds more than 650,000 distinct CDR3 sequences, 40% to 65% found once. Sequenced input: blood. Receptors were obtained from a man at least 80 years old in good health.

This clonotype has a handful of counts. The J gene is TRBJ2-1, the V gene TRBV20-1, with D uncertain. Germline V lookup: CDR1 DFQATT, CDR2 SNEGSKA (reference sequence). This CDR3 region has 13 residues. V was clipped by 2 bases and J by 3 bases, with 8 bases between them. The CDR3 nucleotides read TGCAGTGCTAGACGTCAGAGCTACAATGAGCAGTTCTTC. This codes for CSARRQSYNEQFF.

This clonotype was found a few times. The chain joins TRBV6-1 to TRBJ2-4, with 7 bases lining up with TRBD1. The length of the CDR3 is 15 residues. J was trimmed by 3 bases and V by 6 bases; bases with no gene match: 8. Germline-derived CDR1 and CDR2 are MNHNS and SASEGT. The CDR3, as DNA: TGTGCCAGCAGCAGCGGACAGGTCGTCAAAAACATTCAGTACTTC. Its protein product is CASSSGQVVKNIQYF.

V usage is TRBV7-2 and J usage is TRBJ1-6; possibly TRBD1 for D (6 bases). CDR3 length: 15 residues. The V and J ends lost 1 base and 7 bases respectively, with 11 bases between them. Germline CDR1 and CDR2: SGHTA and FQGNSA. The CDR3 region is CASSLVRTENSPLHF. In DNA form, the CDR3 reads TGTGCCAGCAGCTTAGTTAGGACAGAAAATTCACCCCTCCACTTT. Together with reference TRBV7-2 and TRBJ1-6, the CDR3 gives the full variable domain: GAGVSQSPSNKVTEKGKDVELRCDPISGHTALYWYRQSLGQGLEFLIYFQGNSAPDKSGLPSDRFSAERTGGSVSTLTIQRTQQEDSAVYLCASSLVRTENSPLHFGNGTRLTVT.

The sample holds many counts of this clonotype. In DNA, the CDR3 is TGTGCCAGCAGCTTTAAAGGACAGCATAATCAGCCCCAGCATTTT. Translation: CASSFKGQHNQPQHF. The chain is built from TRBV7-7 and TRBJ1-5, with D maybe TRBD1 (6 bases). V dropped 3 bases and J dropped 4 bases, with 13 bases sitting between them. CDR1 is SSHAT, CDR2 FNYEAQ, per germline (reference sequence). CDR3 length equals 15 residues.

The J gene is TRBJ2-1, the V gene TRBV6-5; 8 nucleotides match TRBD1. The junction had 9 bases not matched to a gene; V was cut back by 6 bases and J by 2 bases. Germline lookup yields CDR1 MNHEY and CDR2 SVGAGI. The CDR3 loop spans 16 amino acids. DNA of the CDR3: TGTGCCAGCAGGGAATCCCCGGGACAGGCCTACAATGAGCAGTTCTTC. Translation: CASRESPGQAYNEQFF.

In this sample, this clonotype turned up once. This rearrangement joins TRBV6-5 to TRBJ1-1; D unclear. CDR1 is MNHEY and CDR2 is SVGAGI in the germline V gene. The CDR3 totals 12 residues. V was shortened by 4 bases and J by 3 bases, with 6 bases between the two germline ends. CDR3 coding DNA: TGTGCCAGCAGTTCCGTAGACACTGAAGCTTTCTTT. Translation gives CASSSVDTEAFF.

The V and J genes are TRBV2 and TRBJ1-5; perhaps TRBD1 as D (6 bases). The CDR3 covers 12 residues. Germline CDR1 reads SNHLY; CDR2 reads FYNNEI. V was shortened by 8 bases and J by 3 bases, with 8 bases between the two germline ends. The CDR3 here is CASRDNNQPQHF. CDR3 nucleotide sequence: TGTGCCAGCCGGGACAACAATCAGCCCCAGCATTTT.

The chain is built from TRBV20-1 and TRBJ2-7; D gene unclear. Germline V gives CDR1 DFQATT, CDR2 SNEGSKA (reference sequence). There are 15 residues in the CDR3. Deletions cut 3 bases from V and 4 bases from J, with 19 bases between. This chain's CDR3 is CSARAEDAVPYEQYF. The CDR3 nucleotides read TGCAGTGCTAGGGCTGAGGACGCGGTCCCGTACGAGCAGTACTTC.

The chain links TRBV2 to TRBJ2-1, with D perhaps matching TRBD2 (6 bases). The CDR3 consists of 14 residues. CDR1 and CDR2 from the germline V gene are SNHLY and FYNNEI. Deletions cut 6 bases from V and 7 bases from J, with 16 bases between. The CDR3 here is CASSGGTTRNEQFF. CDR3 DNA: TGTGCCAGCAGCGGGGGAACAACGCGAAATGAGCAGTTCTTC.

This chain connects TRBV7-6 to TRBJ2-5, with a weak D call TRBD1 (6 bases). The closer fit of TRBJ2-7 to the DNA end suggests the J call may be wrong. CDR3 length: 15 amino acids. Per germline, CDR1 SGHVS and CDR2 FNYEAQ. The CDR3 reads CASSLGGTQSYEQYF. The CDR3 DNA reads as TGTGCCAGCAGCTTAGGAGGGACACAGTCCTACGAGCAGTACTTC.

The chain recombines TRBV5-1 with TRBJ2-1; TRBD2 matches 10 bases. Gene TRBJ2-7 matches the end of the DNA better, so the J call may be wrong. There are 16 residues in the CDR3. Germline V gene data show CDR1 as SGHRS and CDR2 as YFSETQ. The CDR3 loop reads CASSYSTSGDGNEQYF. CDR3 DNA: TGCGCCAGCAGCTATTCAACTAGCGGGGATGGGAATGAGCAGTACTTC.

The CDR3 here is CASKPGQTNSPLHF. The CDR3 DNA reads TGTGCCAGCAAGCCGGGACAAACTAATTCACCCCTCCACTTT. The rearrangement links TRBV27 to TRBJ1-6, with D possibly TRBD1 on 6 matching bases. V was pared by 7 bases and J by 6 bases, with 13 bases between. Per germline, CDR1 MNHEY and CDR2 SMNVEV (reference sequence). The CDR3 sequence is 14 residues long.

The chain combines TRBV6-1 with TRBJ2-7, with 7 bases aligning to TRBD1. The end of the DNA is better explained by TRBJ2-5, so the J call may be wrong. The V gene's germline CDR1 is MNHNS and CDR2 SASEGT. This CDR3 region has 13 residues. CDR3 in amino acids: CASSTTGPGTQYF. The CDR3 DNA follows: TGTGCCAGCAGTACGACAGGGCCAGGGACCCAGTACTTC.

V and J are TRBV20-1 and TRBJ2-3; TRBD2 matches 14 bases. V lost 4 bases to trimming and J lost 6 bases; unmatched junction nucleotides: 9. Germline CDR1 and CDR2: DFQATT and SNEGSKA (reference sequence). This CDR3 comprises 16 residues. Here the CDR3 reads CSAISGTSGRADTQYF. CDR3 sequence (DNA): TGCAGTGCTATTTCCGGGACTAGCGGGAGAGCTGATACGCAGTATTTT.

V usage is TRBV10-3 and J usage is TRBJ1-5; possible D gene TRBD1, 6 bases. CDR3 length: 15 amino acids. Germline values: CDR1 ENHRY, CDR2 SYGVKD. V shed 2 bases and J shed 1 base, with 9 bases lying between them. The CDR3 reads CAISEADRSNQPQHF. In nucleotides, the CDR3 is TGTGCCATCAGTGAGGCGGACAGAAGCAATCAGCCCCAGCATTTT.

This clonotype was detected a few times. The V gene is TRBV7-3, the J gene TRBJ1-2; D possibly corresponds to TRBD1 (6 bases). The CDR3 length is 15 residues. The V gene lost 0 bases and the J gene lost 5 bases, with 13 bases spanning the gap. Germline V gene data show CDR1 as SGHTA and CDR2 as FQGTGA. CDR3 residues: CASSLTFGDTYGYTF. The CDR3 DNA sequence: TGTGCCAGCAGCTTAACGTTTGGGGACACATATGGCTACACCTTC.

The gene calls are TRBV18 and TRBJ2-1; unclear D gene. Per the germline V gene, CDR1 is KGHSH and CDR2 is LQKENI. This CDR3 has 15 residues. V was shortened by 3 bases and J by 5 bases, with 14 bases between the two germline ends. The CDR3 DNA sequence: TGTGCCAGCTCACCCGACCTGGACCCGCACAATGAGCAGTTCTTC. Encoded protein: CASSPDLDPHNEQFF.

The chain has TRBV9 and TRBJ2-3; TRBD2 matches at 9 bases. The CDR3 is 16 amino acids. Germline V gene lookup returns CDR1 SGDLS and CDR2 YYNGEE. With V trimmed by 4 bases and J by 14 bases, 20 bases remained unmatched. The CDR3 is CASSPEIAGVGRYAYF. The CDR3 bases are TGTGCCAGCAGCCCCGAGATAGCGGGAGTTGGCAGATACGCGTATTTT.

This clonotype has a handful of counts. The chain is built from TRBV29-1 and TRBJ2-3; either TRBD1 or TRBD2 may supply D (7 bases each). Germline loops: CDR1 SQVTM, CDR2 ANQGSEA. The germline V and J ends were trimmed by 8 bases and 4 bases, with 13 bases remaining between them. The CDR3 is 12 residues long. CDR3 nucleotide sequence: TGCAGCTCCAGGGGGGGTTCAGATACGCAGTATTTT. It codes for CSSRGGSDTQYF.

This sequence joins TRBV7-9 and TRBJ2-7, with TRBD1 as a possible D gene (6 bases). Germline lookup yields CDR1 SEHNR and CDR2 FQNEAQ (reference sequence). The CDR3 totals 14 residues. Trimming took off 9 bases at V and 4 bases at J, with 19 bases between the two ends. The CDR3, as DNA: TGTGCCAGTCAGAGAGCAGGGGACGGGTACGAGCAGTACTTC. Protein sequence: CASQRAGDGYEQYF.

The V call is TRBV5-1, the J call TRBJ2-4, with 9 bases aligning to TRBD1. The J call is uncertain, as TRBJ2-5 better fits the DNA end. This CDR3 has 15 residues. The germline CDR1 and CDR2 sequences are SGHRS and YFSETQ. CDR3: CASSPGQGPTETQYF. Written as DNA, the CDR3 is TGCGCCAGCAGCCCCGGACAGGGGCCCACAGAGACCCAGTACTTC.

This sequence joins TRBV6-1 and TRBJ2-7; D might be TRBD2 (6 bases). The V end was cut by 7 bases, the J end by 0 bases, with 16 bases between. Looked up from germline, CDR1 is MNHNS and CDR2 is SASEGT. The CDR3 loop spans 15 amino acids. DNA of the CDR3: TGTGCCAGCACCGTGCTCCGGGGGAACTCCTACGAGCAGTACTTC. It is translated as CASTVLRGNSYEQYF.

The chain employs TRBV18 and TRBJ2-7; 10 bases line up with TRBD1. Germline V gene lookup returns CDR1 KGHSH and CDR2 LQKENI. The CDR3 totals 14 residues. J was trimmed by 3 bases and V by 8 bases; bases with no gene match: 7. The CDR3 protein is CASGQDRGVYEQYF. The CDR3 coding sequence is TGTGCCAGCGGTCAGGACAGGGGGGTCTACGAGCAGTACTTC.

In this sample, this clonotype turned up a few times. The chain is built from TRBV25-1 and TRBJ2-4; D tentatively fits TRBD1 or TRBD2 (5 bases each). The J call may be faulty, since TRBJ2-7 better matches the DNA end. This CDR3 comprises 13 residues. Germline-derived CDR1 and CDR2 are MGHDK and SYGVNS. CDR3 in DNA: TGTGCCAGCGGGGGTAAGGGGTGGTACGAGCAGTACTTC. As protein: CASGGKGWYEQYF.

V usage is TRBV29-1 and J usage is TRBJ2-1; TRBD2 aligns across 9 bases. Germline V CDR1 and CDR2: SQVTM, ANQGSEA. Unmatched junction bases numbered 6, after V lost 2 bases and J lost 4 bases. The CDR3 has 15 residues. CDR3 amino acids: CSVESTSGLYNEQFF. DNA for the CDR3: TGCAGCGTTGAATCAACTAGCGGGTTATACAATGAGCAGTTCTTC.

The genes are TRBV2 and TRBJ1-2, with 9 bases aligning to TRBD1. Germline-derived CDR1 and CDR2 are SNHLY and FYNNEI. Losses at the gene ends were 3 bases for V and 4 bases for J; bases not matched to a gene: 3. The CDR3 has 14 residues. The CDR3 DNA follows: TGTGCCAGCAGTGAGCGGACAGGGGCCTATGGCTACACCTTC. This encodes CASSERTGAYGYTF.

J is TRBJ2-5 and V is TRBV19; 11 bases agree with TRBD2. The DNA matches TRBJ2-7 better at its end, which makes the J call doubtful. The CDR3 has 16 amino acids. CDR1 is LNHDA and CDR2 is SQIVND in the germline V gene (reference sequence). The CDR3 coding sequence is TGTGCCAGTAGTACGGGCGGGACTAGCGGACGCTACGAGCAGTACTTC. Translated: CASSTGGTSGRYEQYF.